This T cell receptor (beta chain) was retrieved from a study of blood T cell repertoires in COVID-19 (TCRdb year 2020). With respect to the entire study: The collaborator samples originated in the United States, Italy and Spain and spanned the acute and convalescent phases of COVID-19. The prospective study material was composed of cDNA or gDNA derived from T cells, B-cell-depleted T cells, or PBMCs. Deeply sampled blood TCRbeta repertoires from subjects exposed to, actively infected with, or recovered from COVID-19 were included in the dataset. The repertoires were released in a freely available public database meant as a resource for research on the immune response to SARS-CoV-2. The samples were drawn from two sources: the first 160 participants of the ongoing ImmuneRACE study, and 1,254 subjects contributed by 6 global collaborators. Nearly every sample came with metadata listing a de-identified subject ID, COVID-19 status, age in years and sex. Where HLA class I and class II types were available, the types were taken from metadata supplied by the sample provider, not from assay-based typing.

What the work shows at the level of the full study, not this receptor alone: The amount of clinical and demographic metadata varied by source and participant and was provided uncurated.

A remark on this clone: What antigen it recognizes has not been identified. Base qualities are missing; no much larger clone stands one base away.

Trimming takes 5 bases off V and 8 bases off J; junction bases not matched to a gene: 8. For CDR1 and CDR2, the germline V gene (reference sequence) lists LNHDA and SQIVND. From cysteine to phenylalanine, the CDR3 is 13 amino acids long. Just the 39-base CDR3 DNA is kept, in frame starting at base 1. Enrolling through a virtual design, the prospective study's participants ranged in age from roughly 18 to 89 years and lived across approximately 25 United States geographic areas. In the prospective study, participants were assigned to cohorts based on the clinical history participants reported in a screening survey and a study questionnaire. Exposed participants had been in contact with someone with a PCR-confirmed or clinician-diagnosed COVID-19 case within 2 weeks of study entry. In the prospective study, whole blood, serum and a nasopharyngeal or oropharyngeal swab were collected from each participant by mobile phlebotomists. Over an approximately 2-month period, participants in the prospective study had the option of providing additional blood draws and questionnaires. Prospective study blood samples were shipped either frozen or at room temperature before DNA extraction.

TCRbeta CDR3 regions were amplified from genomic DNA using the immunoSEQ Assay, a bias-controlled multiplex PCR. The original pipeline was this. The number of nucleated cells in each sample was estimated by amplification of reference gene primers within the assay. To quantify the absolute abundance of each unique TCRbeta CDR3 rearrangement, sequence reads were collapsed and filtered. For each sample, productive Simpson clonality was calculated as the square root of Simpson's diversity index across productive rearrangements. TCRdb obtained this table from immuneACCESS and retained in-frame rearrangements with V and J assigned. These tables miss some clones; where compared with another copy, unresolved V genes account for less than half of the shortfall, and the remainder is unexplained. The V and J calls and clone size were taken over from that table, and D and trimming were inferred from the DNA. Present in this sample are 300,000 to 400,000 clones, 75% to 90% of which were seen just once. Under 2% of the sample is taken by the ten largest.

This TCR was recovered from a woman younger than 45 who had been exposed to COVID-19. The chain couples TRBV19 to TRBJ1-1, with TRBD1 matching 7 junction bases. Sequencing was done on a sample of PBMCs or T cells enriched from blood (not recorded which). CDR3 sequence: CASSLRQGAEAFF. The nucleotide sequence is TGTGCCAGTAGTCTCCGACAGGGAGCCGAAGCTTTCTTT.